Listed below are T cell receptor beta chains from one sample, sequenced in a study of T cell responses to AZD1222 COVID-19 vaccine. Profiled with immunoSEQ multiplex PCR; TCRdb holds only in-frame clones, not every one. The data show over 130,000 clones, roughly 88% seen once. The sample was peripheral blood, taken on day 0 of AZD1222 vaccination. These receptors were collected from an adult in good health. The CDR3 runs from the conserved cysteine through the conserved F or W. A D gene is named only where the DNA matches it firmly. Only part of the rows carry a size: once, few, many, or a class if the clone is expanded.

v_call,j_call,d_call,clone_size,cdr3_aa,cdr3_nt
TRBV30,TRBJ1-6,.,.,CACTWDLRARSYNSPLHF,TGTGCCTGCACCTGGGACCTAAGAGCGCGCTCCTATAATTCACCCCTCCACTTT
TRBV3-1/TRBV3-2,TRBJ1-4,.,.,CASSHRGGVSEKLFF,TGTGCCAGCAGCCACCGAGGGGGGGTCAGTGAAAAACTGTTTTTT
TRBV4-1,TRBJ2-7,.,.,CASSQDLTDSYEQYF,TGCGCCAGCAGCCAAGATCTTACGGATTCCTACGAGCAGTACTTC
TRBV28,TRBJ1-6,.,.,CASNSDSGRSPLHF,TGTGCCAGCAATAGTGACAGCGGGCGGTCACCCCTCCACTTT
TRBV10-2,TRBJ2-7,TRBD1,few,CASSRTGEEQYF,TGCGCCAGCAGTAGGACAGGGGAAGAGCAGTACTTC
TRBV6-9,TRBJ1-5,.,.,CASRGGLYQPQHF,TGTGCCAGCCGGGGGGGACTCTATCAGCCCCAGCATTTT
TRBV10-3,TRBJ2-3,.,.,CAISDSDTQYF,TGTGCCATCAGCGACAGCGATACGCAGTATTTT
TRBV10-3,TRBJ2-7,.,.,CAIKGGLGSYEQYF,TGTGCCATCAAGGGGGGGCTCGGCTCCTACGAGCAGTACTTC
TRBV13,TRBJ1-1,TRBD1,.,CASSSWGQGMNTEAFF,TGTGCCAGCAGCTCGTGGGGACAGGGGATGAACACCGAAGCTTTCTTT
TRBV4-3,TRBJ2-3,TRBD2,.,CASSQDRGLAAITDTQYF,TGCGCCAGCAGCCAAGATCGGGGACTAGCGGCCATCACAGATACGCAGTATTTT
TRBV28,TRBJ1-4,TRBD1,.,CASRSGTDFATNEKLFF,TGTGCCAGCAGATCCGGGACAGACTTTGCAACTAATGAAAAACTGTTTTTT
TRBV30,TRBJ2-1,.,.,CAWSVGSGYNEQFF,TGTGCCTGGAGTGTAGGGAGCGGGTACAATGAGCAGTTCTTC
TRBV20-1,TRBJ1-6,.,.,CSARDNSPLHF,TGCAGTGCTAGGGACAATTCACCCCTCCACTTT
TRBV6-5,TRBJ1-3,.,.,CASSPPDSGNTIYF,TGTGCCAGCAGTCCCCCGGACTCTGGAAACACCATATATTTT
TRBV7-9,TRBJ2-7,.,.,CAGERTGAYEQYF,TGTGCCGGCGAAAGGACGGGTGCCTACGAGCAGTACTTC
TRBV28,TRBJ1-6,TRBD1,.,CASNSLTGENSPLHF,TGTGCCAGCAATTCCTTAACAGGGGAAAATTCACCCCTCCACTTT
TRBV11-2,TRBJ1-4,.,.,CASSLGMGLGEKLFF,TGTGCCAGCAGCTTAGGGATGGGCTTGGGTGAAAAACTGTTTTTT
TRBV5-1,TRBJ2-4,TRBD2,.,CASSYTSGTGNIQYF,TGCGCCAGCAGCTATACTAGCGGGACCGGAAACATTCAGTACTTC
TRBV19,TRBJ1-2,.,.,CASSNQGTNYGYTF,TGTGCCAGTAGTAATCAGGGAACAAACTATGGCTACACCTTC
TRBV5-1,TRBJ2-5,.,.,CASSLAGNQETQYF,TGCGCCAGCAGCTTGGCCGGAAATCAAGAGACCCAGTACTTC
TRBV6-4,TRBJ2-2,TRBD2,few,CASSVASGSGAGELFF,TGTGCCAGCAGTGTCGCTAGCGGGAGCGGGGCCGGGGAGCTGTTTTTT
TRBV4-3,TRBJ2-7,TRBD2,.,CASSQTRSGIFGYEQYF,TGCGCCAGCAGCCAGACTCGTAGCGGGATCTTCGGATACGAGCAGTACTTC
TRBV3-1/TRBV3-2,TRBJ1-2,.,.,CASSQAFQRVNYGYTF,TGTGCCAGCAGCCAAGCGTTCCAGAGAGTTAACTATGGCTACACCTTC
TRBV4-3,TRBJ2-7,TRBD2,.,CASSQEYGRLSYEQYF,TGCGCCAGCAGCCAAGAGTACGGGAGGTTATCCTACGAGCAGTACTTC
TRBV11-1,TRBJ2-2,.,.,CASSSTGTNTGELFF,TGTGCCAGCAGCTCTACAGGGACGAACACCGGGGAGCTGTTTTTT
TRBV6-2/TRBV6-3,TRBJ1-1,.,.,CASSRTGLNTEAFF,TGTGCCAGCAGCCGCACTGGTCTGAACACTGAAGCTTTCTTT
TRBV27,TRBJ2-5,.,.,CASSLRPGETQYF,TGTGCCAGCAGTTTACGACCTGGCGAGACCCAGTACTTC
TRBV11-2,TRBJ2-1,TRBD2,.,CASSLVGSSGSFNEQFF,TGTGCCAGCAGCTTAGTAGGGTCTAGCGGGAGTTTTAATGAGCAGTTCTTC
TRBV19,TRBJ2-1,.,.,CATTGVVYNEQFF,TGTGCCACCACGGGAGTGGTCTACAATGAGCAGTTCTTC
TRBV14,TRBJ1-1,.,.,CASRGPGVRSEAFF,TGTGCCAGCAGGGGTCCGGGGGTGAGGAGTGAAGCTTTCTTT
TRBV6-2/TRBV6-3,TRBJ2-1,.,.,CASSWGWRVDNEQFF,TGTGCCAGCAGTTGGGGATGGAGAGTGGACAATGAGCAGTTCTTC
TRBV6-4,TRBJ2-2,TRBD2,.,CASSDSPSGSPGELFF,TGTGCCAGCAGTGACTCTCCTAGCGGGAGCCCCGGGGAGCTGTTTTTT
TRBV10-2,TRBJ2-7,.,.,CASSEAEDEQYF,TGCGCCAGCAGTGAGGCGGAGGACGAGCAGTACTTC
TRBV28,TRBJ2-6,.,.,CASSSPTGANVLTF,TGTGCCAGCAGTTCGCCCACTGGGGCCAACGTCCTGACTTTC
TRBV28,TRBJ1-2,.,.,CASNTGIKFNGYTF,TGTGCCAGCAACACCGGGATCAAGTTTAATGGCTACACCTTC
TRBV7-8,TRBJ1-3,.,.,CASSLASLSDTIYF,TGTGCCAGCAGCTTGGCCAGCCTTTCCGACACCATATATTTT
TRBV27,TRBJ2-7,.,.,CASSPRDLYEQYF,TGTGCCAGCAGTCCCCGGGACCTCTACGAGCAGTACTTC
TRBV12-3/TRBV12-4,TRBJ2-2,.,.,CASSLGIRRLFF,TGTGCCAGCAGTTTAGGCATACGAAGGCTGTTTTTT
TRBV6-5,TRBJ2-7,.,.,CASSSGGEQYF,TGTGCCAGCAGCTCTGGAGGCGAGCAGTACTTC
TRBV6-5,TRBJ1-1,.,.,CASSYQGLNTEAFF,TGTGCCAGCAGTTACCAGGGGCTGAACACTGAAGCTTTCTTT
TRBV2,TRBJ1-5,.,.,CASRLDGYSNQPQHF,TGTGCCAGCAGGCTGGACGGATATAGCAATCAGCCCCAGCATTTT
TRBV10-1,TRBJ2-1,.,.,CASSESRYEDNEQFF,TGCGCCAGCAGTGAGTCTAGATACGAGGACAATGAGCAGTTCTTC
TRBV10-3,TRBJ2-7,TRBD2,few,CAISGLAGKDYEQYF,TGTGCCATCAGTGGACTAGCGGGGAAGGACTACGAGCAGTACTTC
TRBV3-1/TRBV3-2,TRBJ1-1,.,.,CASSPEGGYTEAFF,TGTGCCAGCAGCCCCGAAGGGGGTTACACTGAAGCTTTCTTT
TRBV11-3,TRBJ1-1,.,few,CASSLDLARPTEAFF,TGTGCCAGCAGCTTAGATTTAGCCAGACCCACTGAAGCTTTCTTT
TRBV15,TRBJ1-2,.,.,CATSRGPDSYGYTF,TGTGCCACCAGCAGAGGACCGGACTCCTATGGCTACACCTTC
TRBV27,TRBJ2-7,.,.,CASRRESFYEQYF,TGTGCCAGCAGGCGAGAGAGCTTCTACGAGCAGTACTTC
TRBV30,TRBJ1-2,TRBD1,.,CAWGQGIVGGYTF,TGTGCCTGGGGACAGGGAATCGTCGGCGGCTACACCTTC
TRBV4-1,TRBJ1-2,.,.,CASSQVTGLRGYTF,TGCGCCAGCAGCCAAGTTACAGGGCTGCGTGGCTACACCTTC
TRBV7-9,TRBJ1-2,.,.,CASSLSPLGGGSNYGYTF,TGTGCCAGCAGCTTAAGTCCCTTGGGCGGAGGTTCTAACTATGGCTACACCTTC
TRBV3-1/TRBV3-2,TRBJ1-1,.,.,CASSQVGAEAFF,TGTGCCAGCAGCCAAGTAGGGGCCGAAGCTTTCTTT
TRBV5-1,TRBJ2-1,.,.,CASSFGASQGEQFF,TGCGCCAGCAGCTTTGGGGCCTCTCAAGGCGAGCAGTTCTTC
TRBV7-9,TRBJ2-5,.,few,CASSFRGGETQYF,TGTGCCAGCAGCTTCAGGGGTGGAGAGACCCAGTACTTC
TRBV29-1,TRBJ2-3,TRBD1,.,CSVARGQADTQYF,TGCAGCGTTGCGAGGGGGCAGGCGGATACGCAGTATTTT
TRBV28,TRBJ2-1,TRBD2,.,CASSSPRLAEQFF,TGTGCCAGCAGTTCCCCGCGACTAGCGGAGCAGTTCTTC
TRBV5-1,TRBJ2-5,.,.,CASSSGSRGSQETQYF,TGCGCCAGCAGCTCCGGTTCTAGGGGGTCACAAGAGACCCAGTACTTC
TRBV24-1,TRBJ1-5,.,.,CATSDLREHSNQPQHF,TGTGCCACCAGTGATTTGAGGGAACATAGCAATCAGCCCCAGCATTTT